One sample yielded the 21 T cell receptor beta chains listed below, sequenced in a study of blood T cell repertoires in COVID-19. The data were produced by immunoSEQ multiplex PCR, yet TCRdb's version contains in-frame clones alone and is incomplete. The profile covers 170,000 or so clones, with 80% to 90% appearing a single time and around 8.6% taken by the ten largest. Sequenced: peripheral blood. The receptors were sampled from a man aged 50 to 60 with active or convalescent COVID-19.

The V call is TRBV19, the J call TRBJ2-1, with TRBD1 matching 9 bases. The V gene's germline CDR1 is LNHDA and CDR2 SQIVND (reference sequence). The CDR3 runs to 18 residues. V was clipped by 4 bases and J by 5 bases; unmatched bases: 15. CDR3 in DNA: TGTGCCAGTAGTACCGCCGCTTACAGGGGGCTGCCCCACAATGAGCAGTTCTTC. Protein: CASSTAAYRGLPHNEQFF.

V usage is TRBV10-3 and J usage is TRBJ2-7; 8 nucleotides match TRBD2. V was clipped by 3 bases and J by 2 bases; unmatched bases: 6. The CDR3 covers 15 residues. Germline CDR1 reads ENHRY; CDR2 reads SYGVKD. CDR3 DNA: TGTGCCATCAGTGAAGGGACTAGAACCACCTACGAGCAGTACTTC. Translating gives CAISEGTRTTYEQYF.

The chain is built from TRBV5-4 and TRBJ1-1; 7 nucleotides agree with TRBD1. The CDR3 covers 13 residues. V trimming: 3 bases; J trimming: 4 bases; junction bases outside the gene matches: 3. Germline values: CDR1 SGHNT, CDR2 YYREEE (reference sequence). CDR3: CASSYTGVTEAFF. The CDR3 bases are TGTGCCAGCAGCTATACAGGGGTCACTGAAGCTTTCTTT.

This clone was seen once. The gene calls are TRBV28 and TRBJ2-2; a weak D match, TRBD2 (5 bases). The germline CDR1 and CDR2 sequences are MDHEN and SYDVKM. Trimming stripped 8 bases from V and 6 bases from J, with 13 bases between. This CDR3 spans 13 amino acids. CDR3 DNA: TGTGCCAGCCATATAGGCGGGTCCGGGGAGCTGTTTTTT. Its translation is CASHIGGSGELFF.

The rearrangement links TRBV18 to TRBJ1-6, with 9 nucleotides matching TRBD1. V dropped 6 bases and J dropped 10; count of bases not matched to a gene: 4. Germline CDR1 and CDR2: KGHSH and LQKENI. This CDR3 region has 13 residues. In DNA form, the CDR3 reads TGTGCCAGCTCCCCGGGACAGGGCTCACCCCTCCACTTT. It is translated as CASSPGQGSPLHF.

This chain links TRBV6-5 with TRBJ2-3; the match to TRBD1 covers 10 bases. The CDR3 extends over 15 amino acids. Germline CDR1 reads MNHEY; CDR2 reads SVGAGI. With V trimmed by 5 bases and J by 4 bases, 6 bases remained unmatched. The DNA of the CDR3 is TGTGCCAGCAGTCCGGGACAGGGGAAGTCAGATACGCAGTATTTT. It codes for CASSPGQGKSDTQYF.

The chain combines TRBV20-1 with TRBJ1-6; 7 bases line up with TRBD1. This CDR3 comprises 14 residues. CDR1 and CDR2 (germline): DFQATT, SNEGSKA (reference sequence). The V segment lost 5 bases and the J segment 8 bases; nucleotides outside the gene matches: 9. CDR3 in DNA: TGCAGTGCTGGTGGACAGGCAATATATTCACCCCTCCACTTT. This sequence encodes CSAGGQAIYSPLHF.

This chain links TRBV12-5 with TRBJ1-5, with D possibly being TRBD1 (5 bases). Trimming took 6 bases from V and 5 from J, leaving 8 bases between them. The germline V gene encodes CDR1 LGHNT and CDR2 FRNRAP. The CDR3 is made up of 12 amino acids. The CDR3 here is CASGAGYQPQHF. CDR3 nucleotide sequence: TGTGCTAGTGGGGCAGGGTATCAGCCCCAGCATTTT.

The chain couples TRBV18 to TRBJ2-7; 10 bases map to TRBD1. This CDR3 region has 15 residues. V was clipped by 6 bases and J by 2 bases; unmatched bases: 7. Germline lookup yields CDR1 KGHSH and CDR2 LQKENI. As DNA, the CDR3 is TGTGCCAGCTCTTCTACGGGGACAGGGGCCTACGAGCAGTACTTC. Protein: CASSSTGTGAYEQYF.

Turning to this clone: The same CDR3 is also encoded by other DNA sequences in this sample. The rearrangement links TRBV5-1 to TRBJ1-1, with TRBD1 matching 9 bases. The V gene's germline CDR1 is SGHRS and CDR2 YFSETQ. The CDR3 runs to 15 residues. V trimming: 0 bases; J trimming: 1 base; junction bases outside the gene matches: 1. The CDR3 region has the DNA TGCGCCAGCAGCTTGGGGGGACAGGGGAACACTGAAGCTTTCTTT. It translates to CASSLGGQGNTEAFF.

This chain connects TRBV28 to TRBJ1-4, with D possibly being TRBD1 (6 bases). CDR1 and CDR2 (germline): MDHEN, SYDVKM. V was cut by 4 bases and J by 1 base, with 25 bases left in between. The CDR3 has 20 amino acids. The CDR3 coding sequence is TGTGCCAGCAGTTCCTCGGGGGCAGGGAGGGACGGGCGAACTAATGAAAAACTGTTTTTT. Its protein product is CASSSSGAGRDGRTNEKLFF.

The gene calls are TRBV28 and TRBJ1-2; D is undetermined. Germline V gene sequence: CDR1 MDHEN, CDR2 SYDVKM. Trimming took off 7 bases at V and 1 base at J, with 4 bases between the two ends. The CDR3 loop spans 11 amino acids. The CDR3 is CASISNYGYTF. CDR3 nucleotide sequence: TGTGCCAGCATCAGTAACTATGGCTACACCTTC.

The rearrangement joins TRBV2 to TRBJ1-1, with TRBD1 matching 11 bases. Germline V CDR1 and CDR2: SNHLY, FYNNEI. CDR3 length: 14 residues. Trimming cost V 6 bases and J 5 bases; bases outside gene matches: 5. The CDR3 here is CASRSGTGGTEAFF. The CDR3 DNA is TGTGCCAGCAGGTCCGGGACAGGGGGTACTGAAGCTTTCTTT.

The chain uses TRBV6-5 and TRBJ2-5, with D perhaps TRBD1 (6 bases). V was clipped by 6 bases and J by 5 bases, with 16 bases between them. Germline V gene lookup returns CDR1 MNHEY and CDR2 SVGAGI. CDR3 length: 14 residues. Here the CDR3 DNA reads TGTGCCAGCAGCCTACAGGGTTTTCTGGAGACCCAGTACTTC. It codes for CASSLQGFLETQYF.

This chain's CDR3 is CASTALGSQETQYF. CDR3 sequence (DNA): TGTGCCAGCACCGCTCTTGGCAGCCAAGAGACCCAGTACTTC. V usage is TRBV2 and J usage is TRBJ2-5; D gene uncertain. Germline CDR1 reads SNHLY; CDR2 reads FYNNEI. CDR3 length equals 14 residues. The V and J ends lost 7 bases and 1 base respectively, with 13 bases between them. Together with reference TRBV2 and TRBJ2-5, the CDR3 gives the full variable domain: EPEVTQTPSHQVTQMGQEVILRCVPISNHLYFYWYRQILGQKVEFLVSFYNNEISEKSEIFDDQFSVERPDGSNFTLKIRSTKLEDSAMYFCASTALGSQETQYFGPGTRLLVL.

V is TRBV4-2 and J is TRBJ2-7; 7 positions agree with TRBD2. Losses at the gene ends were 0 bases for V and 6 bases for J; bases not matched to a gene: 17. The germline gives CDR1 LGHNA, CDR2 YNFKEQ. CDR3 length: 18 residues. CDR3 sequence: CASSQEFPAGTTSSEQYF. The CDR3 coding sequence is TGTGCCAGCAGCCAAGAGTTCCCCGCCGGGACTACCTCTTCCGAGCAGTACTTC.

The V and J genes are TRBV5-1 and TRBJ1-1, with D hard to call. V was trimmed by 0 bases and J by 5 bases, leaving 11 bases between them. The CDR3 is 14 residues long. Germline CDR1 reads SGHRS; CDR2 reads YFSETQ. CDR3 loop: CASSLAEGFTEAFF. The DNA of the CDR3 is TGCGCCAGCAGCTTGGCGGAGGGATTTACTGAAGCTTTCTTT. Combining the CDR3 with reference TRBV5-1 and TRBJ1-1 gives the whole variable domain KAGVTQTPRYLIKTRGQQVTLSCSPISGHRSVSWYQQTPGQGLQFLFEYFSETQRNKGNFPGRFSGRQFSNSRSEMNVSTLELGDSALYLCASSLAEGFTEAFFGQGTRLTVV.

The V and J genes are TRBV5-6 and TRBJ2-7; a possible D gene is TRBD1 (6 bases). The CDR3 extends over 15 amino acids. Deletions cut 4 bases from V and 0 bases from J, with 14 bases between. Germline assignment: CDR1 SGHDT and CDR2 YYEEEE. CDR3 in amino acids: CASSPWTESSYEQYF. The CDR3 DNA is TGTGCCAGCAGCCCGTGGACAGAGAGCTCCTACGAGCAGTACTTC.

The chain's CDR3 is CASSARGRSYNSPLHF. DNA of the CDR3: TGTGCCAGCAGTGCTAGGGGGCGCTCCTATAATTCACCCCTCCACTTT. This chain links TRBV28 with TRBJ1-6; TRBD1 matches at 7 bases. This CDR3 region has 16 residues. The J segment lost 0 bases and the V segment lost 5 bases, leaving 4 bases of the junction unmatched. CDR1 is MDHEN and CDR2 is SYDVKM in the germline V gene. Full variable domain (remainder filled in from reference TRBV28 and TRBJ1-6): DVKVTQSSRYLVKRTGEKVFLECVQDMDHENMFWYRQDPGLGLRLIYFSYDVKMKEKGDIPEGYSVSREKKERFSLILESASTNQTSMYLCASSARGRSYNSPLHFGNGTRLTVT.

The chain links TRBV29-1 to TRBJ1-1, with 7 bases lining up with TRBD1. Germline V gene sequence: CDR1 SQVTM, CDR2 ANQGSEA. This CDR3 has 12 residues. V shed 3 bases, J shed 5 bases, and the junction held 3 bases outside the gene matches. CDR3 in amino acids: CSVDRGTTEAFF. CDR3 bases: TGCAGCGTTGACAGGGGGACGACTGAAGCTTTCTTT.

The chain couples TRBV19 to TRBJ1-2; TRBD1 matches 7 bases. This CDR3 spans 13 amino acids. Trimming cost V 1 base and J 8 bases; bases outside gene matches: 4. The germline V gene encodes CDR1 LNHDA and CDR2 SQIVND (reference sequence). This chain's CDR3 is CASSIVGTEGYTF. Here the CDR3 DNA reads TGTGCCAGTAGTATAGTCGGGACAGAAGGCTACACCTTC.